This T cell receptor (beta chain) was sequenced in a study of shared clonotypes between healthy human individuals. Points on this clone: Antigen specificity is unknown.

Replicate sorted-subset PCRs were loaded with roughly 200 ng DNA, about 31,000 T cell genomes. Measured with immunoSEQ multiplex PCR; TCRdb has only the in-frame clones, and not every one. The sample lists 660,000 or so clones; approximately 96% were seen once. CD45RO-negative CD8 cells positively selected for CCR7 made up the naive population, which excluded terminally differentiated effector memory CD45RA+ cells. General study points: Compared with memory subsets, naive subsets generally had larger estimated richness. Clonotypes shared by all four donors outscored non-shared clonotypes in generation probability. Sharing across four donors was highest in naive CD4 (roughly 5%) and lowest in memory CD8 (roughly 0.4%).

Material: naive CD8+ T cells sorted from blood. The TCR was taken from a woman between 25 and 40 years old in good health.

This chain's CDR3 is CASSQNYNEQFF. For the CDR3, the DNA is TGTGCCAGCAGCCAAAATTACAATGAGCAGTTCTTC. This rearrangement joins TRBV9 to TRBJ2-1; unclear D gene. Germline assignment: CDR1 SGDLS and CDR2 YYNGEE. The V end was cut by 4 bases, the J end by 4 bases, with 6 bases between. The CDR3 runs to 12 residues. The whole variable domain, remainder taken from reference TRBV9 and TRBJ2-1, is DSGVTQTPKHLITATGQRVTLRCSPRSGDLSVYWYQQSLDQGLQFLIQYYNGEERAKGNILERFSAQQFPDLHSELNLSSLELGDSALYFCASSQNYNEQFFGPGTRLTVL.